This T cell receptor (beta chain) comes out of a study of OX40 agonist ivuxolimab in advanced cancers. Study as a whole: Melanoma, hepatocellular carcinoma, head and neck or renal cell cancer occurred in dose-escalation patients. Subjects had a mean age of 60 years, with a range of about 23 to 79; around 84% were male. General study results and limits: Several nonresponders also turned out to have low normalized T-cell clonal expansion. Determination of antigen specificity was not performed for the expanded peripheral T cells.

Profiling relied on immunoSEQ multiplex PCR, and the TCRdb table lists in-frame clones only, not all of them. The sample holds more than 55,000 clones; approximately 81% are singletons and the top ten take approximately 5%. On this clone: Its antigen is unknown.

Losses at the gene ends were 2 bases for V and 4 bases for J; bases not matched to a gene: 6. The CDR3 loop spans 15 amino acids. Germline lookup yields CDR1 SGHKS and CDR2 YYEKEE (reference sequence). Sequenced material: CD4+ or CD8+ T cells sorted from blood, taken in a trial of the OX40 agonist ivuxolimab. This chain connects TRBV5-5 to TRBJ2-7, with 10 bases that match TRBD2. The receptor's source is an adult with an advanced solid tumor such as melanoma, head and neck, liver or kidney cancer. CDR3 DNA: TGTGCCAGCAGCTTAAGCGGGAGGGCCGAGTACGAGCAGTACTTC. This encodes CASSLSGRAEYEQYF.